Following are 24 T cell receptor beta chains from one sample sequenced in a study of blood T cell repertoires in COVID-19. Assay used: immunoSEQ multiplex PCR; TCRdb lists only in-frame clones, some missing. The data contain tens of thousands of clones, about 80% of them singletons. The sequencing sample was made of peripheral blood. The receptors were gathered from a woman aged 70 to 79 with acute or convalescent COVID-19.

This rearrangement joins TRBV6-1 to TRBJ2-1; TRBD1 agrees at 8 bases. The CDR3 runs to 17 residues. The V gene's germline CDR1 is MNHNS and CDR2 SASEGT. Trimming cost V 3 bases and J 4 bases; bases outside gene matches: 11. The DNA of the CDR3 is TGTGCCAGCAGTGACGCTACCGGACAGGGCCAATACAATGAGCAGTTCTTC. This encodes CASSDATGQGQYNEQFF.

As DNA, the CDR3 is TGTGCCAGCAGCCCCACTTACACCGGGGAGCTGTTTTTT. It is translated as CASSPTYTGELFF. The chain couples TRBV5-5 to TRBJ2-2; D gene unclear. From germline, CDR1 is SGHKS and CDR2 YYEKEE (reference sequence). The CDR3 loop spans 13 amino acids. The germline V and J ends were trimmed by 4 bases and 3 bases, with 7 bases remaining between them.

The chain combines TRBV19 with TRBJ1-2; D is undetermined. Trimming cost V 1 base and J 5 bases, with 17 bases left between them. Germline CDR1 is LNHDA and CDR2 is SQIVND (reference sequence). The CDR3 sequence is 16 residues long. The CDR3 loop reads CASSIGEGGSDYGYTF. CDR3 in DNA: TGTGCCAGTAGTATAGGGGAGGGAGGCTCCGATTATGGCTACACCTTC.

The rearrangement links TRBV7-2 to TRBJ2-2, with D perhaps matching TRBD2 (6 bases). V was shortened by 5 bases and J by 5 bases, with 15 bases between the two germline ends. CDR3 length: 15 residues. Germline V gene lookup returns CDR1 SGHTA and CDR2 FQGNSA. The CDR3 coding sequence is TGTGCCAGCAGCCCCAGGCCGCGGGGTACCGGGGAGCTGTTTTTT. Translation gives CASSPRPRGTGELFF.

The chain employs TRBV19 and TRBJ2-2, with D unclear. The CDR3 sequence is 14 residues long. The germline V gene has CDR1 LNHDA and CDR2 SQIVND (reference sequence). The V and J ends lost 11 bases and 0 bases respectively, with 13 bases between them. The CDR3 DNA follows: TGTGCCGCAAGAGGTTCGTCGAACACCGGGGAGCTGTTTTTT. The encoded protein is CAARGSSNTGELFF.

The V call is TRBV5-1, the J call TRBJ2-7; 10 nucleotides align to TRBD2. The CDR3 runs 15 residues. V was pared by 0 bases and J by 3 bases, with 3 bases of the junction left unmatched. Germline assignment: CDR1 SGHRS and CDR2 YFSETQ. CDR3 DNA: TGCGCCAGCAGCTTGGTGGTAGCGGGGGGCTACGAGCAGTACTTC. Residues: CASSLVVAGGYEQYF.

The V call is TRBV28, the J call TRBJ1-6, with TRBD1 matching over 8 bases. Losses at the gene ends were 5 bases for V and 10 bases for J; bases not matched to a gene: 7. From germline, CDR1 is MDHEN and CDR2 SYDVKM. The CDR3 extends over 14 amino acids. Here the CDR3 reads CASSPGGAGSPLHF. CDR3 in DNA: TGTGCCAGCAGTCCAGGGGGCGCCGGGTCACCCCTCCACTTT.

This clone showed up just a few times. This chain connects TRBV6-5 to TRBJ1-5; 8 bases are shared with TRBD1. Unmatched junction bases numbered 10, after V lost 6 bases and J lost 6 bases. Germline CDR1 is MNHEY and CDR2 is SVGAGI. CDR3 length: 15 amino acids. The DNA for the CDR3 is TGTGCCAGCAGGGAGACAGGGGAACGGGGTCAGCCCCAGCATTTT. It specifies CASRETGERGQPQHF.

The chain employs TRBV5-1 and TRBJ2-3, with D maybe TRBD1 (6 bases). Deletions cut 5 bases from V and 1 base from J, with 14 bases between. This CDR3 has 15 residues. From germline, CDR1 is SGHRS and CDR2 YFSETQ. The CDR3 loop is CASRLTGWGTDTQYF. The CDR3 coding sequence is TGCGCCAGCAGACTAACAGGGTGGGGCACAGATACGCAGTATTTT.

V gene TRBV5-1 combines with J gene TRBJ2-3, with 9 nucleotides matching TRBD1. Germline V gene lookup returns CDR1 SGHRS and CDR2 YFSETQ. This CDR3 region has 15 residues. V lost 1 base and J lost 4; bases outside the gene matches: 4. This CDR3 is CASSLRGQGSDTQYF. The CDR3 nucleotides are TGCGCCAGCAGCTTGAGGGGACAGGGCTCAGATACGCAGTATTTT.

The chain uses TRBV5-1 and TRBJ2-7; maybe TRBD1 (6 bases). CDR3 length equals 14 residues. The V end lost 0 bases, the J end lost 4 bases, and 11 bases lay between the germline ends. Per the germline V gene, CDR1 is SGHRS and CDR2 is YFSETQ. CDR3 nucleotide sequence: TGCGCCAGCAGCTTGGGCAACAGGGTGTACGAGCAGTACTTC. The encoded protein is CASSLGNRVYEQYF.

This chain links TRBV19 with TRBJ2-1; 7 positions agree with TRBD2. The CDR3 has 15 amino acids. Unmatched junction bases numbered 8, after V lost 3 bases and J lost 6 bases. The germline CDR1 and CDR2 sequences are LNHDA and SQIVND (reference sequence). The CDR3 region is CASSMRGRAANEQFF. As DNA, the CDR3 is TGTGCCAGTAGTATGCGTGGGAGGGCCGCCAATGAGCAGTTCTTC.

The rearrangement uses TRBV27 and TRBJ1-2; D possibly corresponds to TRBD1 (6 bases). Germline CDR1 and CDR2: MNHEY and SMNVEV (reference sequence). This CDR3 comprises 13 residues. With 5 bases removed from V and 7 bases from J, the gap between germline ends came to 14 bases. Written as DNA, the CDR3 is TGTGCCAGCAGTCACCCCCAGGGGTCTGGCTACACCTTC. Its translation: CASSHPQGSGYTF.

This chain connects TRBV7-2 to TRBJ1-3; 12 bases match TRBD1. After removal of 5 bases from V and 3 bases from J, the junction contained 5 bases not matched to a gene. Germline V gene data show CDR1 as SGHTA and CDR2 as FQGNSA. The CDR3 length is 16 residues. CDR3: CASSKGQGAFGNTIYF. CDR3 DNA sequence: TGTGCCAGCAGCAAGGGACAGGGGGCTTTTGGAAACACCATATATTTT.

V is TRBV27 and J is TRBJ1-6, with no clear D. CDR3 length: 14 residues. V lost 3 bases and J lost 7, with 10 bases in between. Germline V CDR1 and CDR2: MNHEY, SMNVEV (reference sequence). The CDR3 protein is CASSFRTGNSPLHF. In DNA, the CDR3 is TGTGCCAGCAGTTTTAGGACGGGAAATTCACCCCTCCACTTT.

This chain connects TRBV6-6 to TRBJ2-7; the D is unclear. Germline CDR1 reads MNHNY; CDR2 reads SVGAGI (reference sequence). The germline V and J ends were trimmed by 2 bases and 3 bases, with 8 bases remaining between them. The CDR3 is 13 residues long. The CDR3 sequence is CASSYGPVYEQYF. CDR3 nucleotides: TGTGCCAGCAGTTACGGCCCTGTCTACGAGCAGTACTTC.

The chain carries TRBV4-2 and TRBJ1-2; the D is unclear. This CDR3 contains 16 residues. Deletions cut 0 bases from V and 7 bases from J, with 18 bases between. From germline, CDR1 is LGHNA and CDR2 YNFKEQ. CDR3 region: CASSQETPPQVGGYTF. The CDR3 DNA is TGTGCCAGCAGCCAAGAAACCCCCCCCCAGGTGGGTGGCTACACCTTC.

The chain combines TRBV5-4 with TRBJ1-1, with 10 nucleotides matching TRBD1. This CDR3 has 13 amino acids. V lost 4 bases to trimming and J lost 5 bases; unmatched junction nucleotides: 2. Germline V gives CDR1 SGHNT, CDR2 YYREEE (reference sequence). CDR3 residues: CASSGTGVTEAFF. The CDR3 coding sequence is TGTGCCAGCAGCGGGACAGGGGTAACTGAAGCTTTCTTT.

CDR3 sequence reads: CSASFNGYTF. The DNA of the CDR3 is TGCAGTGCTAGTTTTAATGGCTACACCTTC. The V gene is TRBV20-1, the J gene TRBJ1-2, with D uncertain. CDR3 size: 10 residues. CDR1 is DFQATT, CDR2 SNEGSKA, per germline (reference sequence). Trimming cost V 3 bases and J 6 bases, with 5 bases left between them.

The chain employs TRBV28 and TRBJ1-2; TRBD1 is a possible D gene (6 bases). Trimming stripped 5 bases from V and 5 bases from J, with 12 bases between. Germline V gene data show CDR1 as MDHEN and CDR2 as SYDVKM. The length of the CDR3 is 13 residues. The CDR3 region is CASSPQGVYGYTF. The CDR3 nucleotides are TGTGCCAGCAGTCCACAGGGTGTTTATGGCTACACCTTC.

The genes are TRBV6-5 and TRBJ2-3, with TRBD1 matching over 7 bases. V lost 6 bases and J lost 3; bases outside the gene matches: 9. Germline lookup yields CDR1 MNHEY and CDR2 SVGAGI. This CDR3 is built from 15 residues. CDR3 in DNA: TGTGCCAGCAGCTTAGACAGGGTGTCTACAGATACGCAGTATTTT. It encodes CASSLDRVSTDTQYF.

The CDR3 here is CSAAGLAKNEQFF. The CDR3 bases are TGCAGCGCCGCGGGACTAGCGAAAAATGAGCAGTTCTTC. The rearrangement joins TRBV29-1 to TRBJ2-1, with 10 bases identical to TRBD2. The ends lost 7 bases at V and 7 bases at J; junction bases unmatched: 7. This CDR3 has 13 residues. Germline assignment: CDR1 SQVTM and CDR2 ANQGSEA.

V gene TRBV6-4 combines with J gene TRBJ1-2; a possible D gene is TRBD1 (5 bases). The V gene's germline CDR1 is MRHNA and CDR2 SNTAGT. CDR3 length equals 9 residues. Deletions cut 5 bases from V and 13 bases from J, with 8 bases between. The CDR3 DNA follows: TGTGCCAGCAGTCACAGGTCCACCTTC. It translates to CASSHRSTF.

This clone has just a few counts. The gene calls are TRBV7-9 and TRBJ2-7, with TRBD2 matching 9 bases. Germline V gene sequence: CDR1 SEHNR, CDR2 FQNEAQ (reference sequence). This CDR3 has 16 amino acids. With V trimmed by 4 bases and J by 3 bases, 10 bases remained unmatched. CDR3 loop: CASSSTRAGGVYEQYF. In DNA, the CDR3 is TGTGCCAGCAGCTCCACCCGGGCGGGAGGGGTCTACGAGCAGTACTTC.